Presented here are 27 T cell receptor beta chains from one specimen sequenced in a study of T cells in Graves' hyperthyroidism and ophthalmopathy. RNA transcripts provided the source from which TCR beta CDR3 regions were amplified. First-round RT-PCR targeting the TCR CDR3 was performed with the HTBI primer set. TCRdb passed the multiplex PCR reads through MiXCR, listing each CDR3 protein once. Among 550,000 to 850,000 distinct CDR3 sequences listed, over 15% were seen once. The sequenced sample was blood. These receptor sequences come from a woman between 50 and 59 years old with Graves' hyperthyroidism that later progressed to Graves' ophthalmopathy.

The V gene is TRBV5-1, the J gene TRBJ2-2, with a weak D call TRBD2 (7 bases). Germline lookup yields CDR1 SGHRS and CDR2 YFSETQ. Between the trimmed V and J ends, which lost 7 bases and 6 bases, there was a span of 19 bases. There are 15 residues in the CDR3. CDR3 coding DNA: TGCGCCAGCTCACGTGGGGGGGCGAGATCCGGGGAGCTGTTTTTT. Its translation is CASSRGGARSGELFF. Together with reference TRBV5-1 and TRBJ2-2, the CDR3 gives the full variable domain: KAGVTQTPRYLIKTRGQQVTLSCSPISGHRSVSWYQQTPGQGLQFLFEYFSETQRNKGNFPGRFSGRQFSNSRSEMNVSTLELGDSALYLCASSRGGARSGELFFGEGSRLTVL.

Note on this clonotype: The junction differs from germline at one of its ends, possibly a read error. This rearrangement joins TRBV7-8 to TRBJ2-2; 8 bases align to TRBD2. Germline CDR1 is SGHVS and CDR2 is FQNEAQ. The CDR3 loop spans 17 amino acids. CDR3 DNA sequence: TGTGCCAGCAGCTTAATCGCGGGGGGCACGAACACCGGGGAGCTGTTTTTC. Protein sequence: CASSLIAGGTNTGELFF.

The sample holds a few counts of this clonotype. The V call is TRBV6-1, the J call TRBJ2-5; 12 nucleotides align to TRBD1. The CDR3 consists of 16 residues. The junction had 7 bases not matched to a gene; V was cut back by 3 bases and J by 5 bases. Germline CDR1 reads MNHNS; CDR2 reads SASEGT. The CDR3 coding sequence is TGTGCCAGCAGTGACGGGACAGGGGGCTTTTGGGAGACCCAGTACTTC. Amino acids: CASSDGTGGFWETQYF.

The chain is built from TRBV3-1 and TRBJ2-1; 8 nucleotides agree with TRBD2. V gave up 4 bases and J gave up 5 bases; unmatched junction bases: 10. Germline V gene sequence: CDR1 LGHDT, CDR2 YNNKEL (reference sequence). The CDR3 sequence is 16 residues long. In nucleotides, the CDR3 is TGTGCCAGCAGCCTTACCTCCTCGGGGGGGGACAATGAGCAGTTCTTC. It encodes CASSLTSSGGDNEQFF.

This rearrangement joins TRBV10-2 to TRBJ1-2; TRBD1 agrees at 9 bases. The CDR3 spans 15 residues. The V gene's germline CDR1 is WSHSY and CDR2 SAAADI. With 2 bases clipped from V and 3 bases from J, the junction kept 4 bases outside the gene matches. The CDR3 is CASSEDRGSYYGYTF. The CDR3 nucleotides read TGCGCCAGCAGTGAGGACAGGGGGAGCTACTATGGCTACACCTTC.

The chain uses TRBV11-3 and TRBJ1-5; D gene ambiguous. CDR1 SGHNT and CDR2 YENEEA come from the germline V gene. The CDR3 runs to 17 residues. V lost 0 bases and J lost 1, with 13 bases in between. The CDR3 protein is CASSLDLKFWSNQPQHF. In nucleotides, the CDR3 is TGTGCCAGCAGCTTAGATTTGAAGTTCTGGAGCAATCAGCCCCAGCATTTT.

In its sample, this clonotype was seen many times. The chain employs TRBV20-1 and TRBJ2-3; unclear D gene. V lost 0 bases and J lost 6, with 4 bases in between. Germline assignment: CDR1 DFQATT and CDR2 SNEGSKA (reference sequence). There are 11 residues in the CDR3. CDR3 bases: TGCAGTGCTAGAGATGTTGATACGCAGTATTTT. Its protein product is CSARDVDTQYF.

The V and J genes are TRBV20-1 and TRBJ2-7; 7 nucleotides align to TRBD2. This CDR3 spans 14 amino acids. Germline V CDR1 and CDR2: DFQATT, SNEGSKA (reference sequence). J gave up 2 bases and V 5 bases, and 9 bases lay outside the gene matches. CDR3 in DNA: TGCAGTGCTCTCGGGGGGACGGACCCCTACGAGCAGTACTTC. This translates into CSALGGTDPYEQYF.

This rearrangement joins TRBV30 to TRBJ2-6, with TRBD1 as a possible D gene (6 bases). Germline V gives CDR1 GTSNPN, CDR2 SVGIG (reference sequence). The CDR3 consists of 17 residues. V dropped 0 bases and J dropped 2 bases, with 14 bases sitting between them. In nucleotides, the CDR3 is TGTGCCTGGAGTGTAGTGCAGGGGCTGGCTGGGGCCAACGTCCTGACTTTC. It translates to CAWSVVQGLAGANVLTF.

This clonotype has ten or more counts. The chain joins TRBV10-3 to TRBJ1-1; no firm D call. Germline V gene sequence: CDR1 ENHRY, CDR2 SYGVKD. The CDR3 has 12 amino acids. Trimming shortened V by 10 bases and J by 0 bases, and 9 bases separated the two germline ends. CDR3 region: CATRGMNTEAFF. The CDR3, as DNA: TGTGCCACCCGCGGGATGAACACTGAAGCTTTCTTT.

Ten or more counts support this clonotype. V usage is TRBV11-3 and J usage is TRBJ2-1; D may be TRBD1 or TRBD2 (6 bases each). Germline CDR1 SGHNT, CDR2 YENEEA. This CDR3 has 16 amino acids. V was trimmed by 3 bases and J by 3 bases, leaving 15 bases between them. CDR3: CASSLNRGGGYNEQFF. The CDR3, as DNA: TGTGCCAGCAGCTTGAATCGTGGAGGGGGCTACAATGAGCAGTTCTTC.

The table lists this clonotype with a few counts. This rearrangement joins TRBV29-1 to TRBJ2-3; possible D gene TRBD1, 6 bases. CDR1 is SQVTM, CDR2 ANQGSEA, per germline. This CDR3 comprises 13 residues. Trimming stripped 6 bases from V and 2 bases from J, with 12 bases between. This CDR3 is CSVLQGSTDTQYF. The CDR3 DNA sequence: TGCAGCGTCCTACAGGGATCCACAGATACGCAGTATTTT.

The genes are TRBV20-1 and TRBJ2-7; D possibly corresponds to TRBD2 (5 bases). V was pared by 3 bases and J by 5 bases, with 8 bases between. Looked up from germline, CDR1 is DFQATT and CDR2 is SNEGSKA (reference sequence). The CDR3 is made up of 11 amino acids. The CDR3 here is CSASPGDEQYF. The DNA of the CDR3 is TGCAGTGCTAGTCCCGGGGACGAGCAGTACTTC.

This clonotype was seen ten or more times. The chain joins TRBV6-2 or TRBV6-3 to TRBJ2-5, with D possibly TRBD1 on 6 matching bases. Per germline, CDR1 MNHEY and CDR2 SVGEGT. This CDR3 has 14 residues. V lost 4 bases and J lost 2, with 11 bases in between. CDR3: CASSSGTPQETQYF. DNA of the CDR3: TGTGCCAGCAGTTCCGGGACACCTCAAGAGACCCAGTACTTC.

The chain joins TRBV11-2 to TRBJ2-5; D remains ambiguous. Germline assignment: CDR1 SGHAT and CDR2 FQNNGV. The CDR3 runs 13 residues. Between the trimmed V and J ends, which lost 5 bases and 9 bases, there was a span of 16 bases. As DNA, the CDR3 is TGTGCCAGCAGCCCACCCACTGGGGTGGCCCAGTACTTC. Protein: CASSPPTGVAQYF.

The chain is built from TRBV9 and TRBJ1-2; 10 nucleotides line up with TRBD1. CDR3 length: 15 amino acids. V was pared by 4 bases and J by 8 bases, with 11 bases of the junction left unmatched. Germline CDR1 and CDR2: SGDLS and YYNGEE. The CDR3 DNA reads TGTGCCAGCAGCCTCGGGACAGGGGCTAGCCGGGGCTACACCTTC. Translated: CASSLGTGASRGYTF.

This clonotype was counted ten times or more. V and J are TRBV6-1 and TRBJ1-2, with D unclear. CDR1 is MNHNS, CDR2 SASEGT, per germline. The CDR3 consists of 11 residues. The ends were cut back, 11 bases at V and 4 bases at J, with 11 bases in the middle. In DNA form, the CDR3 reads TGTGCCTGCCTCGATGGCTATGGCTACACCTTC. Translated, it gives CACLDGYGYTF.

This clonotype came up a few times. V and J are TRBV2 and TRBJ1-5; D perhaps matches TRBD1 (5 bases). The CDR3 extends over 15 amino acids. Deletions cut 6 bases from V and 3 bases from J, with 15 bases between. Germline V gene lookup returns CDR1 SNHLY and CDR2 FYNNEI. The CDR3 nucleotides are TGTGCCAGCAGACCGGGACGGATATTCAATCAGCCCCAGCATTTT. It is translated as CASRPGRIFNQPQHF.

In this sample, this clonotype turned up many times. This chain connects TRBV10-3 to TRBJ1-2; 7 bases are a match to TRBD1. Trimming at V came to 4 bases and at J to 1 base, leaving 3 bases not matched to a gene. The CDR3 totals 14 residues. CDR1 is ENHRY, CDR2 SYGVKD, per germline. Here the CDR3 DNA reads TGTGCCATCAGTGCCGGGGACAGTAACTATGGCTACACCTTC. It is translated as CAISAGDSNYGYTF.

The V call is TRBV7-9, the J call TRBJ1-2; D uncertain. Trimming took off 0 bases at V and 5 bases at J, with 7 bases between the two ends. This CDR3 region has 13 residues. Germline V CDR1 and CDR2: SEHNR, FQNEAQ (reference sequence). CDR3 bases: TGTGCCAGCAGCTTAGCCGTGATATATGGCTACACCTTC. Translated, it gives CASSLAVIYGYTF.

The V and J genes are TRBV4-1 and TRBJ2-2; no clear D gene. There are 17 residues in the CDR3. The V gene's germline CDR1 is MGHRA and CDR2 YSYEKL. V lost 4 bases, J lost 3 bases, and 18 bases lay in between. The CDR3 DNA reads as TGCGCCAGCAGCCTTACGTCGTTCGCGACCCACACCGGGGAGCTGTTTTTT. Its protein product is CASSLTSFATHTGELFF.

This clonotype was picked up a small number of times. The gene calls are TRBV5-1 and TRBJ2-4; TRBD1 is a possible D gene (8 bases). V was shortened by 4 bases and J by 7 bases, with 15 bases between the two germline ends. CDR1 and CDR2 (germline): SGHRS, YFSETQ. This CDR3 spans 14 amino acids. The chain's CDR3 is CASSAEQGGNIQYF. CDR3 in DNA: TGCGCCAGCAGCGCAGAACAGGGGGGGAACATTCAGTACTTC.

This clonotype has just a few counts. J is TRBJ2-7 and V is TRBV6-1; D ambiguous. Trimming shortened V by 0 bases and J by 4 bases, and 10 bases separated the two germline ends. Germline V gene sequence: CDR1 MNHNS, CDR2 SASEGT. The CDR3 loop spans 14 amino acids. The CDR3 reads CASSEAGSYYEQYF. The CDR3 coding sequence is TGTGCCAGCAGTGAAGCTGGCAGCTATTACGAGCAGTACTTC.

This clonotype was counted at least ten times. The chain has TRBV20-1 and TRBJ2-4; TRBD2 is a possible D gene (5 bases). Trimming shortened V by 3 bases and J by 2 bases, and 11 bases separated the two germline ends. CDR1 and CDR2 (germline): DFQATT, SNEGSKA (reference sequence). This CDR3 spans 14 amino acids. The DNA of the CDR3 is TGCAGTGCTAGCCCCTCGGGGTCCAAAAACATTCAGTACTTC. It yields the protein CSASPSGSKNIQYF.

This rearrangement joins TRBV3-1 to TRBJ2-2; 9 bases agree with TRBD2. The J segment lost 0 bases and the V segment lost 5 bases, leaving 4 bases of the junction unmatched. CDR1 and CDR2 from the germline V gene are LGHDT and YNNKEL (reference sequence). The CDR3 length is 16 residues. CDR3 bases: TGTGCCAGCAGCGGAGCGGGGGGAACGAACACCGGGGAGCTGTTTTTT. Protein product: CASSGAGGTNTGELFF.

V and J are TRBV20-1 and TRBJ2-4; D might be TRBD1 (6 bases). From germline, CDR1 is DFQATT and CDR2 SNEGSKA (reference sequence). Trimming took 6 bases from V and 10 from J, leaving 19 bases between them. The CDR3 is 13 amino acids. CDR3 bases: TGCAGTGCCATACAGGGCCCCCGTCCGATTCAGTACTTC. Amino acids: CSAIQGPRPIQYF.

On this clonotype: A much larger clone is a single base away; this may be a read error. This chain connects TRBV20-1 to TRBJ2-1; 9 bases fit TRBD2. With 3 bases clipped from V and 8 bases from J, the junction kept 20 bases outside the gene matches. The CDR3 has 18 amino acids. Per the germline V gene, CDR1 is DFQATT and CDR2 is SNEGSKA (reference sequence). As DNA, the CDR3 is TGCAGTGCTAGGGGAGGGCTGACTGGCGGGGGGGCCGTACATGAGCAGTTCTTC. It specifies CSARGGLTGGGAVHEQFF.